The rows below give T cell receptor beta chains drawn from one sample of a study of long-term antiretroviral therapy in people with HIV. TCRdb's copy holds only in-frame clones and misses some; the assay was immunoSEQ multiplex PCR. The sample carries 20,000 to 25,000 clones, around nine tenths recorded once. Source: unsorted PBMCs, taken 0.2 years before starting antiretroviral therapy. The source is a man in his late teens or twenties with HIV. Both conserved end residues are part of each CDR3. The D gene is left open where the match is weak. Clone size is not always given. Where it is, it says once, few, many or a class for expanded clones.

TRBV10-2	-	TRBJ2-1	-	TGCGCCAGCAGTGAATCGGGTGAGCAGTTCTTC	CASSESGEQFF
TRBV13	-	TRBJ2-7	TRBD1	TGTGCCAGCAGCCGTACAGGGGATTTCTCCTACGAGCAGTACTTC	CASSRTGDFSYEQYF
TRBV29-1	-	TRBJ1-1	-	TGCAGCGTTGAAGTTGCAGGGAGTAGCACTGAAGCTTTCTTT	CSVEVAGSSTEAFF
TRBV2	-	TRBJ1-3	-	TGTGCCAGCAGTTTAGGGACCCGTCCTCTTCAAATATATTTT	CASSLGTRPLQIYF
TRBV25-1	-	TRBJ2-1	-	TGTGCCAGCAGTGAATGGGGGGGGGCCCCTAAGGAAAATGAGCAGTTCTTC	CASSEWGGAPKENEQFF
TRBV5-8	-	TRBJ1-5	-	TGTGCCAGCAGCCTCATGACAGACTCTTTCAGCAATCAGCCCCAGCATTTT	CASSLMTDSFSNQPQHF
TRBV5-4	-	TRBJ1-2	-	TGTGCCAGCAGCTTGTCTTCGGCCTATGGCTACACCTTC	CASSLSSAYGYTF
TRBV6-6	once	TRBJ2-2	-	TGTGCCAGCAAAGGGACTGACACCGGGGAGCTGTTTTTT	CASKGTDTGELFF
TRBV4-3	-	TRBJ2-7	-	TGCGCCAGCAGCCAAGACAGGAACTCTCTCTACGAGCAGTACTTC	CASSQDRNSLYEQYF
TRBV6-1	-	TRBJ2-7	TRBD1	TGTGCCAGCAGTGAAGGGACAGGGGGCCGCTACGAGCAGTACTTC	CASSEGTGGRYEQYF
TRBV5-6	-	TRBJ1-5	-	TGTGCCAGCAGCTTTGGGACCCATAATCAGCCCCAGCATTTT	CASSFGTHNQPQHF
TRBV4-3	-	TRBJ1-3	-	TGCGCCAGCAGCCAAGAGTGGGGCTACTCTGGAAACACCATATATTTT	CASSQEWGYSGNTIYF
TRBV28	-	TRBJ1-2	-	TGTGCCAGCAGTTTCGGGCGCCCGGGCACGCGCTACACCTTC	CASSFGRPGTRYTF
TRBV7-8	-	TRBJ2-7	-	TGTGCCAGCAGCTTAGACACTTCGATCTACGAGCAGTACTTC	CASSLDTSIYEQYF
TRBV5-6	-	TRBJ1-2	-	TGTGCCAGCAGCTTGGTTGGGTTCAGGGACTATGGCTACACCTTC	CASSLVGFRDYGYTF
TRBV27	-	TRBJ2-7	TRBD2	TGTGCCAGCAGGTCGGGGGGTAGCACCTACGAGCAGTACTTC	CASRSGGSTYEQYF
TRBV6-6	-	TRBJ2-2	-	TGTGCCAGCAGTTACCTCACGGCCGGGGAGCTGTTTTTT	CASSYLTAGELFF
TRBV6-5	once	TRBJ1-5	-	TGTGCCAGCAGTTACTCGGCAGAGAATCAGCCCCAGCATTTT	CASSYSAENQPQHF
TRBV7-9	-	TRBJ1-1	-	TGTGCCAGCAGCTTGACTTCGAACACTGAAGCTTTCTTT	CASSLTSNTEAFF
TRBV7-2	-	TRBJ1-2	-	TGTGCCAGCAGCTTCGACAGCGTAAACTATGGCTACACCTTC	CASSFDSVNYGYTF